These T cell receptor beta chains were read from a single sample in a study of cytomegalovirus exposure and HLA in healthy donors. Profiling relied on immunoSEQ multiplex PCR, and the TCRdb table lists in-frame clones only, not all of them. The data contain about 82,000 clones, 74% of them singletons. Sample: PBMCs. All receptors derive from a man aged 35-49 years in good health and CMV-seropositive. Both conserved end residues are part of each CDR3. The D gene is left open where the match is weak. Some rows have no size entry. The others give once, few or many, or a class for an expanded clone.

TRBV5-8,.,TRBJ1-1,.,CASSLWRGTTEAFF,TGTGCCAGCAGCTTGTGGCGGGGTACCACTGAAGCTTTCTTT
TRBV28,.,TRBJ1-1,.,CASVMNTEAFF,TGTGCCAGCGTCATGAACACTGAAGCTTTCTTT
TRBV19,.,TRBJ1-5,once,CASSITRDQPQHF,TGTGCCAGTAGTATAACCAGGGATCAGCCCCAGCATTTT
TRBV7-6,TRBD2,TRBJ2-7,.,CASSSAGGWSEQYF,TGTGCCAGCAGCTCCGCGGGAGGGTGGAGCGAGCAGTACTTC
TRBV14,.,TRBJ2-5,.,CASSHLNQETQYF,TGTGCCAGCAGCCACCTAAACCAAGAGACCCAGTACTTC
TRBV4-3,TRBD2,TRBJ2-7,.,CASSQDRGGAYEQYF,TGCGCCAGCAGCCAAGATCGGGGGGGGGCTTACGAGCAGTACTTC
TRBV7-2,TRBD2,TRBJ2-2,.,CASRLLAGGAGELFF,TGTGCCAGCAGACTACTAGCGGGGGGGGCCGGGGAGCTGTTTTTT
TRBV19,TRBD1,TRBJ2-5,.,CASSDRGSTQETQYF,TGTGCCAGTAGTGACAGGGGCAGTACCCAAGAGACCCAGTACTTC
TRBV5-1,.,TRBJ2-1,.,CASSAVQGLDNEQFF,TGCGCCAGCAGCGCCGTTCAGGGGTTAGACAATGAGCAGTTCTTC
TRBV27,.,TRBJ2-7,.,CASSPPPPGPRQPYEQYF,TGTGCCAGCAGCCCACCACCCCCCGGCCCCAGACAACCCTACGAGCAGTACTTC
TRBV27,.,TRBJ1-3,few,CASSSGQYSGNTIYF,TGTGCCAGCAGTTCTGGTCAGTACTCTGGAAACACCATATATTTT
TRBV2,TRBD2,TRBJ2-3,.,CASKGLAGGVTDTQYF,TGTGCCAGCAAAGGTCTAGCGGGAGGGGTCACAGATACGCAGTATTTT
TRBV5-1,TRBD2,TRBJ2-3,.,CASSFAAGADTQYF,TGCGCCAGCAGCTTCGCCGCGGGGGCAGATACGCAGTATTTT
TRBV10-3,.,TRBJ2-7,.,CAITGSPSSNEQYF,TGTGCCATCACGGGAAGTCCCTCGAGCAACGAGCAGTACTTC
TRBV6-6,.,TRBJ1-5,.,CASSYDYRDQPQHF,TGTGCCAGCAGTTACGATTACAGGGATCAGCCCCAGCATTTT
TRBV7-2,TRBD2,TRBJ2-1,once,CASSSGLAGANEQFF,TGTGCCAGCAGCTCGGGACTAGCGGGGGCAAATGAGCAGTTCTTC
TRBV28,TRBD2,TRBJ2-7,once,CASSLPLAGAISYEQYF,TGTGCCAGCAGTTTGCCGCTAGCGGGGGCGATCTCCTACGAGCAGTACTTC
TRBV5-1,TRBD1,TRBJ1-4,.,CASSSGQGTNEKLFF,TGCGCCAGCAGCTCCGGACAGGGGACTAATGAAAAACTGTTTTTT
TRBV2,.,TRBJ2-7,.,CASSEVRGRGEDF,TGTGCCAGCAGTGAAGTAAGGGGGAGGGGGGAAGACTTC
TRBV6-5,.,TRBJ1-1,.,CASSYLEGSGGTEAFF,TGTGCCAGCAGTTACTTGGAAGGTTCTGGAGGCACTGAAGCTTTCTTT
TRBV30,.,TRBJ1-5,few,CAWSVGGSSNQPQHF,TGTGCCTGGAGTGTGGGAGGGTCTAGCAATCAGCCCCAGCATTTT
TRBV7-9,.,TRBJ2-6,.,CASSFPVSGANVLTF,TGTGCCAGCAGCTTCCCCGTATCTGGGGCCAACGTCCTGACTTTC
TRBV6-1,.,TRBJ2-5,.,CASSEWAPQALETQYF,TGTGCCAGCAGTGAGTGGGCTCCTCAAGCCCTGGAGACCCAGTACTTC
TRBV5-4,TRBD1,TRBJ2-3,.,CASSGTGVHTQYF,TGTGCCAGCAGCGGGACAGGGGTACATACGCAGTATTTT
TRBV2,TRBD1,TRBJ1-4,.,CASSSGTPTGRSTNEKLFF,TGTGCCAGCAGCAGTGGGACTCCGACAGGGAGGTCAACTAATGAAAAACTGTTTTTT
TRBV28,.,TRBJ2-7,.,CASTLNGPYEQYF,TGTGCCAGCACCCTTAACGGTCCCTACGAGCAGTACTTC
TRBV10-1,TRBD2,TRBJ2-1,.,CASSSRGSGGNNEQFF,TGCGCCAGCAGCTCCCGTGGGAGCGGGGGTAACAATGAGCAGTTCTTC
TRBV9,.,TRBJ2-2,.,CASSVREPGELFF,TGTGCCAGCAGCGTACGGGAGCCCGGGGAGCTGTTTTTT
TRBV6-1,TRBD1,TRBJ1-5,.,CASRQHQGANQPQHF,TGTGCCAGCAGGCAACACCAGGGGGCCAATCAGCCCCAGCATTTT
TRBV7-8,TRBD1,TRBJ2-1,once,CASSLAGQGEPYNEQFF,TGTGCCAGCAGCTTAGCCGGGCAGGGGGAACCCTACAATGAGCAGTTCTTC
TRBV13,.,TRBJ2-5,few,CASSSREWQETQYF,TGTGCCAGCAGCTCCCGGGAGTGGCAAGAGACCCAGTACTTC
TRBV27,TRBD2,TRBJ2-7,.,CASSLAGGPGEQYF,TGTGCCAGCAGTTTAGCGGGAGGGCCGGGCGAGCAGTACTTC
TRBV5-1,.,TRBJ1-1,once,CASSGTDRNTEAFF,TGCGCCAGCAGCGGGACGGACAGAAACACTGAAGCTTTCTTT
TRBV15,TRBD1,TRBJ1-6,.,CATSRPGTGASPLHF,TGTGCCACCAGCAGACCCGGGACAGGGGCCTCACCCCTCCACTTT
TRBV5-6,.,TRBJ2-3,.,CASSVPGPGRDTQYF,TGTGCCAGCAGCGTACCGGGTCCAGGGCGGGATACGCAGTATTTT
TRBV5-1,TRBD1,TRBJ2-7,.,CASRERTGVENEQYF,TGCGCCAGCAGAGAAAGGACAGGGGTCGAGAACGAGCAGTACTTC
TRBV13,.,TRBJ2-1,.,CASSRGINEQFF,TGTGCCAGCAGCCGGGGGATCAATGAGCAGTTCTTC
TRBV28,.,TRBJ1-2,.,CASNIIPGDTPYGYTF,TGTGCCAGCAATATCATCCCCGGGGACACTCCCTATGGCTACACCTTC
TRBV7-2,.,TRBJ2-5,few,CASSFPKETQYF,TGTGCCAGCAGTTTCCCAAAAGAGACCCAGTACTTC
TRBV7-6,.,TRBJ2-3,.,CASSLTVSTDTQYF,TGTGCCAGCAGCTTAACGGTGAGCACAGATACGCAGTATTTT
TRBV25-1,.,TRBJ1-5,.,CASRGGAGNNQPQHF,TGTGCCAGCAGGGGGGGAGCGGGGAACAATCAGCCCCAGCATTTT
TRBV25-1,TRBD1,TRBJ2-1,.,CASRPTTGDEQFF,TGTGCCAGCAGACCAACGACAGGGGATGAGCAGTTCTTC
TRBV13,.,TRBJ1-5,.,CASSPPRYQPQHF,TGTGCCAGCAGCCCCCCGAGGTATCAGCCCCAGCATTTT
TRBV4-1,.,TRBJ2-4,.,CASSRLTAGAGIQYF,TGCGCCAGCAGCCGACTAACAGCAGGGGCGGGCATTCAGTACTTC
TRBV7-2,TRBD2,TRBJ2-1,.,CASSLEAGEQQFF,TGTGCCAGCAGCTTAGAAGCGGGGGAACAGCAGTTCTTC